This T cell receptor beta chain was documented in a study of T cell responses to AZD1222 COVID-19 vaccine. Study outcomes and limitations: At baseline, seropositivity was found in only a handful of AZD1222 recipients. Rises in breadth and depth of Spike-specific TCRs came after two AZD1222 doses.

A remark on this clone: What it recognizes is unknown.

The assay was immunoSEQ multiplex PCR, and TCRdb's table has in-frame clones only and misses some. The data hold fewer than 150,000 clones, with almost 90% observed a single time. The CDR3 consists of 13 residues. Looked up from germline, CDR1 is MNHNS and CDR2 is SASEGT. V was trimmed by 2 bases and J by 8 bases, leaving 12 bases between them. The receptor comes from an adult who received the AZD1222 COVID-19 vaccine. The starting material was peripheral blood, obtained 28 days after the second AZD1222 dose. The rearrangement uses TRBV6-1 and TRBJ1-2; D gene ambiguous. The DNA for the CDR3 is TGTGCCAGCAGTGAAAACGTTAATAGGGGCTACACCTTC. The encoded protein is CASSENVNRGYTF.